This T cell receptor beta chain emerged from a study of blood T cell repertoires in COVID-19. Sequenced by immunoSEQ multiplex PCR; TCRdb stores in-frame clones only, minus some. The sample contains about 250,000 clones, 70% to 90% of which appear only once. The CDR3 runs 16 residues. Trimming left V 5 bases short and J 0 bases short, with 14 bases between. Germline V gene lookup returns CDR1 LGHDT and CDR2 YNNKEL (reference sequence). Sequencing was performed on peripheral blood. This sequence was found in a man in his late teens or twenties with active or convalescent COVID-19. The rearrangement links TRBV3-1 (or the pseudogene TRBV3-2) to TRBJ1-5; perhaps TRBD1 as D (6 bases). For the CDR3, the DNA is TGTGCCAGCAGCAGGGGGGGCCGGGGTAGCAATCAGCCCCAGCATTTT. Translating it yields CASSRGGRGSNQPQHF.